This record looks at one T cell receptor (beta chain) sequence and its context. Its antigen is not identified. The source of the sample is a study of shared clonotypes between healthy human individuals. CD4+ cells were split into CD45RA+ naive and CD45RA-negative memory subsets. Template for every sorted-subset replicate PCR totaled around 200 ng DNA, around 32,000 T cell genomes. The assay was immunoSEQ multiplex PCR, and TCRdb's table has in-frame clones only and misses some. The table has about 2.4 million clones, roughly 93% seen once; the top ten hold approximately 0.37%. Findings of the study overall: Rarefaction demonstrated incomplete sorted-subset sequencing despite large depth. Naive CD4 clonotype sharing across four donors was 4.5% to 6%.

The sample was naive CD4+ T cells from PBMCs. Subset given: CD45RA+ positively selected. This TCR derives from a man between 18 and 35 years old in good health. Some clones in this sample may be carry-over from other donors' samples.

CDR3 loop: CASSYGQGFNEQFF. The CDR3 bases are TGTGCCAGCAGTTATGGACAGGGATTCAATGAGCAGTTCTTC. The rearrangement links TRBV6-5 to TRBJ2-1; 8 bases map to TRBD1. Trimming at V came to 3 bases and at J to 6 bases, leaving 4 bases not matched to a gene. Germline V CDR1 and CDR2: MNHEY, SVGAGI. The CDR3 spans 14 residues.